Listed here are 15 T cell receptor beta chains from one sample, sequenced in a study of beta chain features in type 1 diabetes. Overall study findings and caveats: Type 1 diabetes patients had TCRB CDR3s that were shorter (moderately but significantly so) in all four CD4+ subsets.

As every portion of the isolated RNA was reverse transcribed, the sequencing read expressed TCRB transcripts. Sequencing used immunoSEQ multiplex PCR; TCRdb keeps in-frame clones, though not all of them. The data show over 25,000 clones, 56% seen once. These receptors are not linked to any known antigen. The sample taken for sequencing was Tregs from blood. Receptors were obtained from a woman aged 18-29 years with type 1 diabetes.

This clone has a handful of counts. The V call is TRBV9, the J call TRBJ1-5; D may be TRBD1 (6 bases). Germline V gene sequence: CDR1 SGDLS, CDR2 YYNGEE. The ends were cut back, 0 bases at V and 3 bases at J, with 10 bases in the middle. The CDR3 has 15 residues. The CDR3 DNA sequence: TGTGCCAGCAGCGTAGAGGGACACACCAATCAGCCCCAGCATTTT. It encodes CASSVEGHTNQPQHF.

This rearrangement joins TRBV11-3 to TRBJ2-1; TRBD1 aligns across 10 bases. V dropped 8 bases and J dropped 4; count of bases not matched to a gene: 8. The V gene's germline CDR1 is SGHNT and CDR2 YENEEA. The CDR3 runs 15 residues. Here the CDR3 reads CASRPGQGNYNEQFF. The CDR3 nucleotides are TGTGCCAGCCGACCGGGACAGGGGAATTACAATGAGCAGTTCTTC.

The V and J genes are TRBV30 and TRBJ1-1; the D is unclear. Trimming stripped 0 bases from V and 3 bases from J, with 8 bases between. This CDR3 is built from 13 residues. From germline, CDR1 is GTSNPN and CDR2 SVGIG (reference sequence). CDR3 DNA sequence: TGTGCCTGGAGTGTACGAGGGTACACTGAAGCTTTCTTT. As protein: CAWSVRGYTEAFF.

The chain recombines TRBV7-6 with TRBJ2-1, with D possibly being TRBD2 (6 bases). Germline assignment: CDR1 SGHVS and CDR2 FNYEAQ. The ends were cut back, 2 bases at V and 3 bases at J, with 11 bases in the middle. CDR3 length: 15 amino acids. CDR3 sequence reads: CASSLCLANYNEQFF. CDR3 DNA sequence: TGTGCCAGCAGCTTATGTCTAGCGAACTACAATGAGCAGTTCTTC.

V usage is TRBV7-3 and J usage is TRBJ2-7; 9 nucleotides agree with TRBD2. Germline V lookup: CDR1 SGHTA, CDR2 FQGTGA. V lost 1 base to trimming and J lost 0 bases; unmatched junction nucleotides: 4. This CDR3 is built from 16 residues. The CDR3 here is CASSLMGGRASYEQYF. CDR3 coding DNA: TGTGCCAGCAGCTTAATGGGCGGGAGGGCCTCCTACGAGCAGTACTTC.

This clone came up a few times. The chain uses TRBV6-5 and TRBJ1-1; D unclear. V lost 5 bases and J lost 5, with 15 bases in between. This CDR3 comprises 14 residues. Germline V gene data show CDR1 as MNHEY and CDR2 as SVGAGI. The CDR3 DNA follows: TGTGCCAGCAGTGAAGTCGGCCGCGGAACTGAAGCTTTCTTT. It encodes CASSEVGRGTEAFF.

The chain recombines TRBV7-2 with TRBJ2-3, with 10 positions matching TRBD2. V shed 1 base and J 8 bases; nucleotides not matched to a gene: 12. This CDR3 is 17 amino acids long. The germline V gene encodes CDR1 SGHTA and CDR2 FQGNSA. The CDR3 DNA reads as TGTGCCAGCAGCTTAGTCTCCCCTAGCGGGGGCCGCGGTACGCAGTATTTT. Translation gives CASSLVSPSGGRGTQYF.

This sequence joins TRBV15 and TRBJ2-3; 7 bases line up with TRBD2. From germline, CDR1 is LNHNV and CDR2 YYDKDF (reference sequence). With V trimmed by 5 bases and J by 0 bases, 17 bases remained unmatched. The CDR3 has 19 residues. The CDR3 bases are TGTGCCACCAGCCGATCCTCTAGCGGCCATAGTGTTAGCACAGATACGCAGTATTTT. Translation: CATSRSSSGHSVSTDTQYF.

This clone was counted a few times. V usage is TRBV2 and J usage is TRBJ2-3, with D perhaps matching TRBD1 (6 bases). V dropped 5 bases and J dropped 9 bases, with 21 bases sitting between them. Germline loops: CDR1 SNHLY, CDR2 FYNNEI. The CDR3 is 15 residues long. The CDR3, as DNA: TGTGCCAGCAGTCTAGGGGGAAAGGTCGCTGGGACGCAGTATTTT. Residues: CASSLGGKVAGTQYF.

The chain couples TRBV30 to TRBJ2-4, with D perhaps matching TRBD1 (5 bases). V gave up 2 bases and J gave up 0 bases, with 8 bases separating them. The CDR3 extends over 14 amino acids. The V gene's germline CDR1 is GTSNPN and CDR2 SVGIG (reference sequence). The DNA of the CDR3 is TGTGCCTGGAGTACCACAGGAGCCAAAAACATTCAGTACTTC. Its translation is CAWSTTGAKNIQYF.

This chain connects TRBV7-9 to TRBJ1-4; 10 bases align to TRBD1. Germline-derived CDR1 and CDR2 are SEHNR and FQNEAQ (reference sequence). J lost 6 bases, V lost 4 bases, and 5 bases had no gene match. The CDR3 totals 15 residues. The CDR3 spells CASSWGQGIDEKLFF. Here the CDR3 DNA reads TGTGCCAGCAGCTGGGGACAGGGGATCGATGAAAAACTGTTTTTT.

The chain is built from TRBV7-2 and TRBJ2-6; tentatively, D is TRBD1 (6 bases). With 2 bases removed from V and 2 bases from J, the gap between germline ends came to 7 bases. The germline CDR1 and CDR2 sequences are SGHTA and FQGNSA. The CDR3 length is 15 residues. CDR3 DNA sequence: TGTGCCAGCAGCTTAAAGGGGGCTGGGGCCAACGTCCTGACTTTC. Translation: CASSLKGAGANVLTF.

The chain joins TRBV4-3 to TRBJ1-1; TRBD1 might be the D (6 bases). Germline loops: CDR1 LGHNA, CDR2 YSLEER. The CDR3 has 13 amino acids. The V and J ends lost 0 bases and 7 bases respectively, with 9 bases between them. The CDR3 bases are TGCGCCAGCAGCCAAGATAGGGGGGGTGAAGCTTTCTTT. Its translation: CASSQDRGGEAFF.

The CDR3 loop is CASSSLAGITDTQYF. The DNA of the CDR3 is TGTGCCAGCAGCTCACTAGCGGGTATCACAGATACGCAGTATTTT. V usage is TRBV7-9 and J usage is TRBJ2-3, with 9 nucleotides matching TRBD2. The CDR3 is 15 amino acids. Germline CDR1 SEHNR, CDR2 FQNEAQ (reference sequence). V was clipped by 4 bases and J by 2 bases; unmatched bases: 4.

The rearrangement joins TRBV10-1 to TRBJ2-1; D perhaps matches TRBD2 (5 bases). This CDR3 has 14 residues. CDR1 is WNHNN and CDR2 is SYGVQD in the germline V gene (reference sequence). The V end was cut by 2 bases, the J end by 8 bases, with 13 bases between. The CDR3 sequence is CASSEGSTRDEQFF. The CDR3 DNA reads as TGCGCCAGCAGTGAGGGATCTACGAGGGATGAGCAGTTCTTC.